Sequencing of this T cell receptor (beta chain) was carried out in a study of siplizumab effects on memory and regulatory T cells. Findings and limits, study-wide: Contribution to the alloresponse seemed major for naive T cells, which also seemed more diverse than memory cells. The authors did not confirm suppressive function in proliferating Tregs from siplizumab cultures.

Looked up from germline, CDR1 is SGHDN and CDR2 is FVKESK. V lost 0 bases and J lost 3, with 6 bases in between. The CDR3 loop spans 13 amino acids. Some 100,000 TCR templates were measured in each sample. Method: immunoSEQ multiplex PCR; TCRdb's copy keeps in-frame clones and lacks some. The profile covers 85,000 or so clones, with roughly 94% appearing a single time and roughly 20% taken by the ten largest. Regarding this clone: Its antigen is not known.

Sequenced material: CD8+ T cells sorted from blood. This clonotype originated in a human donor in good health. The genes are TRBV14 and TRBJ2-7; D is undetermined. CDR3 DNA: TGTGCCAGCAGCCAAGATTACGGCTACGAGCAGTACTTC. Translation: CASSQDYGYEQYF.